These 25 T cell receptor beta chains share one sample of origin, sequenced in a study of read filtering for tumor transcriptome and immune sequencing. The library was built from approximately 400 ng RNA with molecular barcoded adaptors for alpha/delta and beta/gamma chains. One entry per CDR3 protein results from TCRdb running MiXCR on the reads. The table includes about 38,000 distinct CDR3 sequences, roughly 15% detected once. The sequenced sample was a population of CD138-negative cells sorted from bone marrow. These receptors were taken from a donor at least 40 years old with multiple myeloma.

CDR3: CASSSPPYSGSYNEQFF. Written as DNA, the CDR3 is TGCGCCAGCAGCTCCCCCCCATATAGCGGGAGTTACAATGAGCAGTTCTTC. The genes are TRBV5-1 and TRBJ2-1; TRBD2 matches at 9 bases. Germline V gives CDR1 SGHRS, CDR2 YFSETQ. This CDR3 contains 17 residues. V lost 3 bases, J lost 4 bases, and 11 bases stayed unmatched.

This clonotype was detected many times. The J gene is TRBJ1-6, the V gene TRBV4-1; 7 bases match TRBD1. Trimming took 0 bases from V and 10 from J; bases not matched to a gene: 6. The CDR3 contains 15 residues. Per germline, CDR1 MGHRA and CDR2 YSYEKL. CDR3 residues: CASSQDNRGGSPLHF. CDR3 DNA: TGCGCCAGCAGCCAAGACAACAGGGGAGGCTCACCCCTCCACTTT.

This clonotype appeared many times. The chain has TRBV27 and TRBJ1-1; D gene unclear. The CDR3 totals 13 residues. The germline V gene has CDR1 MNHEY and CDR2 SMNVEV (reference sequence). Between the trimmed V and J ends, which lost 2 bases and 4 bases, there was a span of 8 bases. The CDR3 spells CASSLASGTEAFF. Here the CDR3 DNA reads TGTGCCAGCAGTTTAGCTTCCGGCACTGAAGCTTTCTTT.

This clonotype has ten or more counts. This chain connects TRBV7-9 to TRBJ1-1, with 11 bases lining up with TRBD1. V was clipped by 3 bases and J by 4 bases; unmatched bases: 7. This CDR3 contains 16 residues. The germline V gene encodes CDR1 SEHNR and CDR2 FQNEAQ (reference sequence). The CDR3: CASSFRTGGTSTEAFF. In nucleotides, the CDR3 is TGTGCCAGCAGCTTTCGGACAGGGGGCACGAGCACTGAAGCTTTCTTT.

This clonotype was counted only a few times. This could be a read error, since a much larger clone is one nucleotide away. The CDR3 sequence is CSASRVAPSSYEQYF. CDR3 bases: TGCAGTGCTAGTCGTGTAGCGCCGAGCTCCTACGAGCAGTACTTC. V usage is TRBV20-1 and J usage is TRBJ2-7, with D possibly matching TRBD2 (5 bases). From germline, CDR1 is DFQATT and CDR2 SNEGSKA (reference sequence). This CDR3 has 15 residues. Trimming pared 3 bases from V and 0 bases from J, leaving 15 bases between.

This clonotype has at least ten counts. Relative to the germline gene, one junction end is altered; a read error may explain this. The rearrangement joins TRBV28 to TRBJ2-2, with D perhaps TRBD2 (5 bases). Germline V gives CDR1 MDHEN, CDR2 SYDVKM. CDR3 length equals 14 residues. The CDR3 is CASSRGSTNTGELF. The DNA for the CDR3 is TGTGCCAGCAGCCGGGGAAGTACGAACACCGGGGAGCTGTTT.

This clonotype was seen many times. CDR3 sequence: CASSQDVGPARNEQFF. The CDR3 nucleotides are TGCGCCAGCAGCCAAGATGTCGGGCCTGCAAGGAATGAGCAGTTCTTC. The rearrangement joins TRBV4-3 to TRBJ2-1, with no clear D. The CDR3 runs 16 residues. The germline V gene encodes CDR1 LGHNA and CDR2 YSLEER. Trimming stripped 0 bases from V and 7 bases from J, with 16 bases between.

This clonotype appeared a few times. J is TRBJ1-1 and V is TRBV11-2; 7 bases are a match to TRBD1. Germline V gives CDR1 SGHAT, CDR2 FQNNGV. This CDR3 is built from 13 residues. Unmatched junction bases numbered 6, after V lost 0 bases and J lost 11 bases. The CDR3 reads CASSLDRGTYAFF. The CDR3 DNA is TGTGCCAGCAGCTTAGACAGGGGGACCTACGCTTTCTTT.

Notes on this clonotype: As the CDR3 is not closed by the conserved phenylalanine or tryptophan, this likely results from a read error. Because the CDR3's place on the DNA is in doubt, the DNA is left out and the CDR3 is given as listed by TCRdb. V usage is TRBV20-1 and J usage is TRBJ2-1; whether TRBD2, the table's D call, matches the DNA was not checked. Ends included, the CDR3 has 12 residues. In germline, CDR1 is DFQATT, CDR2 SNEGSKA (reference sequence). CDR3 protein: CSPLTPWGLDDI.

About this clonotype: A read error is possible here, since a much larger clone lies one base away. CDR3 coding DNA: TGCGCCAGCAATCTACTAGCGGGAGGACCCTACGAGCAGTACTTC. Its protein product is CASNLLAGGPYEQYF. This chain links TRBV4-3 with TRBJ2-7; 12 positions match TRBD2. The CDR3 spans 15 residues. CDR1 is LGHNA, CDR2 YSLEER, per germline. Trimming took 7 bases from V and 2 from J; bases not matched to a gene: 6.

Many counts were recorded for this clonotype. The V gene is TRBV7-2, the J gene TRBJ2-1; 10 bases align to TRBD2. The junction had 8 bases not matched to a gene; V was cut back by 5 bases and J by 7 bases. The CDR3 loop spans 15 amino acids. Germline V gene data show CDR1 as SGHTA and CDR2 as FQGNSA. This CDR3 reads CASSRAGGPGNEQFF. The CDR3 bases are TGTGCCAGCAGCCGAGCGGGAGGGCCGGGGAATGAGCAGTTCTTC.

This clonotype was counted many times. The chain uses TRBV4-3 and TRBJ2-3; D remains unclear. From germline, CDR1 is LGHNA and CDR2 YSLEER. Trimming cost V 0 bases and J 4 bases, with 11 bases left between them. The CDR3 is 15 residues long. This CDR3 is CASSQEGPGPDTQYF. In DNA, the CDR3 is TGCGCCAGCAGCCAAGAAGGGCCCGGACCAGATACGCAGTATTTT.

Many counts were recorded for this clonotype. This chain links TRBV27 with TRBJ2-1; 7 bases match TRBD1. The length of the CDR3 is 14 residues. CDR1 and CDR2 from the germline V gene are MNHEY and SMNVEV (reference sequence). V lost 6 bases and J lost 2; bases outside the gene matches: 4. In DNA form, the CDR3 reads TGTGCCAGCAGGACAGGGTTCACCTACAATGAGCAGTTCTTC. It is translated as CASRTGFTYNEQFF.

A few counts support this clonotype. The chain combines TRBV6-2 or TRBV6-3 with TRBJ2-7, with D uncertain. Trimming removed 5 bases at V and 4 bases at J, with 6 bases between. The CDR3 is 11 amino acids. Looked up from germline, CDR1 is MNHEY and CDR2 is SVGEGT. This CDR3 is CASSRNYEQYF. CDR3 nucleotide sequence: TGTGCCAGCAGTCGCAATTACGAGCAGTACTTC.

The genes are TRBV19 and TRBJ2-2, with D perhaps TRBD1 (6 bases). Trimming removed 4 bases at V and 5 bases at J, with 11 bases between. The germline V gene has CDR1 LNHDA and CDR2 SQIVND (reference sequence). The CDR3 runs to 14 residues. The CDR3 spells CASSNRDKTGELFF. CDR3 in DNA: TGTGCCAGTAGTAACCGGGACAAAACCGGGGAGCTGTTTTTT.

Regarding this clonotype: This may be a read error: a much more frequent sequence differs by one nucleotide. The rearrangement uses TRBV19 and TRBJ2-3; 10 nucleotides match TRBD1. CDR3 length: 14 residues. V trimming: 4 bases; J trimming: 9 bases; junction bases outside the gene matches: 7. CDR1 is LNHDA and CDR2 is SQIVND in the germline V gene (reference sequence). The CDR3 coding sequence is TGTGCCAGTAGTAGGGGACAGGGGCCGGAAACGCAGTATTTT. This codes for CASSRGQGPETQYF. Variable domain in full (rest from reference TRBV19 and TRBJ2-3): DGGITQSPKYLFRKEGQNVTLSCEQNLNHDAMYWYRQDPGQGLRLIYYSQIVNDFQKGDIAEGYSVSREKKESFPLTVTSAQKNPTAFYLCASSRGQGPETQYFGPGTRLTVL.

As regards this clonotype: Since a much larger clone is just one base distant, this may be a read error. J is TRBJ2-1 and V is TRBV6-6; D ambiguous. CDR3 length equals 11 residues. The germline CDR1 and CDR2 sequences are MNHNY and SVGAGI (reference sequence). CDR3 nucleotides: TGTGCCAGCAGCACTTACAATGGGCAGTTCTTC. It codes for CASSTYNGQFF.

The chain is built from TRBV28 and TRBJ2-1; 8 bases match TRBD2. Germline CDR1 and CDR2: MDHEN and SYDVKM. The J segment lost 5 bases and the V segment lost 6 bases, leaving 9 bases of the junction unmatched. The CDR3 covers 15 residues. The CDR3 coding sequence is TGTGCCAGCAGATTAAGCGGGAGTCTCCACAATGAGCAGTTCTTC. Translation: CASRLSGSLHNEQFF.

This clonotype has a handful of counts. The chain couples TRBV29-1 to TRBJ2-1, with TRBD2 matching over 8 bases. There are 15 residues in the CDR3. Germline V gives CDR1 SQVTM, CDR2 ANQGSEA. The V and J ends lost 6 bases and 3 bases, in that order; junction bases with no gene match: 10. The CDR3 sequence is CSVKRLAGGYNEQFF. The CDR3 bases are TGCAGCGTGAAAAGGCTCGCGGGAGGCTACAATGAGCAGTTCTTC.

The V and J genes are TRBV20-1 and TRBJ1-5; D is possibly TRBD1 (6 bases). The CDR3 contains 15 residues. Germline loops: CDR1 DFQATT, CDR2 SNEGSKA (reference sequence). V lost 6 bases and J 4 bases, leaving 19 bases between the germline ends. This CDR3 reads CSAKPTTGSNQPQHF. The CDR3 nucleotides read TGCAGTGCCAAACCGACTACAGGGAGTAATCAGCCCCAGCATTTT.

The table lists this clonotype with many counts. The V call is TRBV19, the J call TRBJ1-5; maybe TRBD1 (6 bases). Trimming took off 9 bases at V and 6 bases at J, with 15 bases between the two ends. This CDR3 has 13 amino acids. Germline V gene data show CDR1 as LNHDA and CDR2 as SQIVND (reference sequence). Here the CDR3 DNA reads TGTGCCAGCCTCCACAGGGTCGGTCAGCCCCAGCATTTT. Its protein product is CASLHRVGQPQHF.

This clonotype was seen at least ten times. This chain connects TRBV10-3 to TRBJ1-3; 10 nucleotides agree with TRBD1. Germline values: CDR1 ENHRY, CDR2 SYGVKD. The V segment lost 10 bases and the J segment 0 bases; nucleotides outside the gene matches: 9. The CDR3 length is 16 residues. In DNA form, the CDR3 reads TGTGCCACCCGGGACAGGGGCTCCCTCTCTGGAAACACCATATATTTT. Translation gives CATRDRGSLSGNTIYF.

This clonotype was found many times. The chain combines TRBV10-3 with TRBJ2-1, with D possibly being TRBD2 (6 bases). This CDR3 contains 14 residues. V was clipped by 2 bases and J by 7 bases, with 12 bases between them. The germline CDR1 and CDR2 sequences are ENHRY and SYGVKD. CDR3 residues: CAISEGTQRNEQFF. The CDR3 coding sequence is TGTGCCATCAGTGAGGGGACTCAACGGAATGAGCAGTTCTTC.

This clonotype was recorded at least ten times. This chain links TRBV4-1 with TRBJ2-3, with 7 bases identical to TRBD2. CDR1 MGHRA and CDR2 YSYEKL come from the germline V gene. This CDR3 comprises 15 residues. V lost 4 bases and J lost 3; bases outside the gene matches: 7. The CDR3 protein is CASSLGGRGTDTQYF. CDR3 coding DNA: TGCGCCAGCAGCCTGGGCGGGAGAGGAACAGATACGCAGTATTTT.

This clonotype has at least ten counts. The chain recombines TRBV2 with TRBJ2-5; 8 bases map to TRBD1. The CDR3 runs 15 residues. Germline-derived CDR1 and CDR2 are SNHLY and FYNNEI. After removal of 2 bases from V and 5 bases from J, the junction contained 7 bases not matched to a gene. CDR3 loop: CASSELAGGAETQYF. CDR3 nucleotide sequence: TGTGCCAGCAGTGAACTGGCAGGGGGCGCGGAGACCCAGTACTTC.